Below, 12 T cell receptor beta chains from the same sample are listed, as sequenced in a study of T cells in Graves' hyperthyroidism and ophthalmopathy. Amplification yielded TCR beta CDR3 regions, with RNA transcripts as the source. HTBI primers were the set used in a first-round RT-PCR of the TCR CDR3. MiXCR was run by TCRdb on the multiplex PCR reads, yielding one entry per CDR3 protein. The table records 610,000 or so distinct CDR3 sequences, just over 45% of them present only once. What was sequenced was peripheral blood or thyroid tissue (not recorded which). Every receptor here comes from a woman in her late teens or twenties with Graves' hyperthyroidism.

This clonotype has only a few counts. The rearrangement links TRBV4-1 to TRBJ1-2; 8 nucleotides line up with TRBD1. Germline trimming cut 2 bases from V and 8 bases from J; bases unmatched to any gene: 7. This CDR3 is 14 amino acids long. Germline V lookup: CDR1 MGHRA, CDR2 YSYEKL. The CDR3 sequence is CASSQSQGARGYTF. As DNA, the CDR3 is TGCGCCAGCAGCCAATCCCAGGGGGCGCGGGGCTACACCTTC.

This chain connects TRBV29-1 to TRBJ1-2; no reliable D call. The V gene lost 8 bases and the J gene lost 4 bases, with 14 bases spanning the gap. CDR1 and CDR2 from the germline V gene are SQVTM and ANQGSEA. The CDR3 covers 12 residues. The CDR3 DNA reads as TGCAGCCTAGCTGGCCGGTCCTATGGCTACACCTTC. It is translated as CSLAGRSYGYTF.

In regard to this clonotype: A much larger clone sits a single nucleotide away, making a read error possible. The chain links TRBV7-6 to TRBJ2-2; 8 bases agree with TRBD2. This CDR3 spans 16 amino acids. The V and J ends lost 5 bases and 6 bases, in that order; junction bases with no gene match: 11. From germline, CDR1 is SGHVS and CDR2 FNYEAQ. The CDR3 reads CASSGTSGLNSGELFF. CDR3 nucleotide sequence: TGTGCCAGCAGCGGAACTAGCGGACTTAACTCCGGGGAGCTGTTTTTT. Filled out from reference TRBV7-6 and TRBJ2-2, the complete variable domain reads GAGVSQSPRYKVTKRGQDVALRCDPISGHVSLYWYRQALGQGPEFLTYFNYEAQQDKSGLPNDRFSAERPEGSISTLTIQRTEQRDSAMYRCASSGTSGLNSGELFFGEGSRLTVL.

In its sample, this clonotype was seen many times. CDR3 coding DNA: TGTGCCAGCAGTATAGTGGGACAGTGGGGAGAGACCCAGTACTTC. Translating gives CASSIVGQWGETQYF. This chain links TRBV7-2 with TRBJ2-5; 7 nucleotides agree with TRBD1. Trimming took 6 bases from V and 4 from J; bases not matched to a gene: 11. This CDR3 has 15 residues. Germline assignment: CDR1 SGHTA and CDR2 FQGNSA. Full variable domain (remainder filled in from reference TRBV7-2 and TRBJ2-5): GAGVSQSPSNKVTEKGKDVELRCDPISGHTALYWYRQSLGQGLEFLIYFQGNSAPDKSGLPSDRFSAERTGGSVSTLTIQRTQQEDSAVYLCASSIVGQWGETQYFGPGTRLLVL.

This clonotype came up many times. The chain couples TRBV12-3 or TRBV12-4 to TRBJ2-7; 9 nucleotides agree with TRBD2. The CDR3 runs 14 residues. The trim removed 6 bases at V and 7 bases at J, leaving 10 bases unmatched. This chain's CDR3 is CASRSAGGPREQYF. The CDR3 DNA is TGTGCCAGCAGATCCGCGGGGGGGCCTCGGGAGCAGTACTTC.

This clonotype was seen many times. The chain carries TRBV13 and TRBJ2-5; D possibly corresponds to TRBD2 (7 bases). Deletions cut 11 bases from V and 3 bases from J, with 16 bases between. CDR3 length: 13 residues. Germline V gene lookup returns CDR1 PRHDT and CDR2 FYEKMQ (reference sequence). Here the CDR3 reads CAPGGSGKETQYF. The DNA of the CDR3 is TGTGCCCCCGGGGGCAGCGGGAAAGAGACCCAGTACTTC. Using reference TRBV13 and TRBJ2-5 for the parts outside the CDR3, the full variable domain is AAGVIQSPRHLIKEKRETATLKCYPIPRHDTVYWYQQGPGQDPQFLISFYEKMQSDKGSIPDRFSAQQFSDYHSELNMSSLELGDSALYFCAPGGSGKETQYFGPGTRLLVL.

The CDR3 DNA reads TGCAGCGTTGCGGGACAGGGGGGGCAGCCCCAGCATTTT. Protein product: CSVAGQGGQPQHF. This chain links TRBV29-1 with TRBJ1-5; 11 nucleotides match TRBD1. The CDR3 has 13 amino acids. In germline, CDR1 is SQVTM, CDR2 ANQGSEA. Germline trimming cut 4 bases from V and 7 bases from J; bases unmatched to any gene: 3.

This chain uses TRBV7-6 with TRBJ1-5, with D hard to call. The germline gives CDR1 SGHVS, CDR2 FNYEAQ. This CDR3 has 13 amino acids. V was cut by 5 bases and J by 6 bases, with 11 bases left in between. The CDR3 coding sequence is TGTGCCAGCAGCCGAGAGTGGGTTCAGCCCCAGCATTTT. Translating it yields CASSREWVQPQHF.

The CDR3 nucleotides read TGTGCCAGCAGTTCCTTCCTTAGCACAGATACGCAGTATTTT. Translating gives CASSSFLSTDTQYF. The chain uses TRBV2 and TRBJ2-3; D gene ambiguous. CDR1 SNHLY and CDR2 FYNNEI come from the germline V gene. The CDR3 totals 14 residues. Trimming shortened V by 5 bases and J by 0 bases, and 9 bases separated the two germline ends.

The CDR3 DNA is TGTGCCAGCAGCGCCCGCGTCGGACAGAGCTCTGGAAACACCTTC. Its translation: CASSARVGQSSGNTF. The chain is built from TRBV12-3 or TRBV12-4 and TRBJ1-2; D is possibly TRBD1 (6 bases). The CDR3 covers 15 residues. The V gene lost 6 bases and the J gene lost 12 bases, with 26 bases spanning the gap.

The J gene is TRBJ2-1, the V gene TRBV20-1; TRBD2 matches 11 bases. V dropped 0 bases and J dropped 4; count of bases not matched to a gene: 8. This CDR3 is 17 amino acids long. Germline CDR1 is DFQATT and CDR2 is SNEGSKA (reference sequence). This CDR3 reads CSARDNLAGGTYNEQFF. CDR3 nucleotides: TGCAGTGCTAGAGATAACCTAGCGGGAGGCACATACAATGAGCAGTTCTTC.

This clonotype was detected ten times or more. The chain uses TRBV7-9 and TRBJ2-7; D might be TRBD1 or TRBD2, each matching 5 bases. Trimming removed 5 bases at V and 3 bases at J, with 11 bases between. The CDR3 has 13 residues. CDR1 and CDR2 from the germline V gene are SEHNR and FQNEAQ (reference sequence). The CDR3 coding sequence is TGTGCCAGCAGCACCGGGACCTTCTACGAGCAGTACTTC. Its translation is CASSTGTFYEQYF.